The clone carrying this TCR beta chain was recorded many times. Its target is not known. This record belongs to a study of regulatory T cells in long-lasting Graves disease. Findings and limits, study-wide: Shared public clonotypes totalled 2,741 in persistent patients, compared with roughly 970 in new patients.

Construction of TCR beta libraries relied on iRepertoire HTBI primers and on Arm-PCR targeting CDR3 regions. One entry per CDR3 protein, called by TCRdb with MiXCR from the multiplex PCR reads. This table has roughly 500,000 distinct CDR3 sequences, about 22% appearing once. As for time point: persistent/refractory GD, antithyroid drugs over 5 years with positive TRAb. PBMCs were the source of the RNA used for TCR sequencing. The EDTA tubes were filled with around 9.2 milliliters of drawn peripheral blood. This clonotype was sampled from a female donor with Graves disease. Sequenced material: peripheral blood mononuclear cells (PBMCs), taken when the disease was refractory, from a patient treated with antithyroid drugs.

The CDR3 DNA is TGTGCCAGTCGACAGCTAAACACTGAAGCTTTCTTT. It is translated as CASRQLNTEAFF. V gene TRBV7-9 combines with J gene TRBJ1-1; D is possibly TRBD1 (5 bases). Germline lookup yields CDR1 SEHNR and CDR2 FQNEAQ (reference sequence). The CDR3 is 12 residues long. V was clipped by 9 bases and J by 2 bases, with 10 bases between them.